This T cell receptor beta chain was sequenced during a study of blood T cells in healthy people across ages. Whole-study results and caveats: TCR beta diversity per million T cells fell roughly linearly with age.

This clonotype was seen a few times. The antigen is not known. V was trimmed by 6 bases and J by 0 bases, leaving 18 bases between them. The CDR3 runs to 17 residues. The V gene's germline CDR1 is DFQATT and CDR2 SNEGSKA (reference sequence). A second PCR, run for about 7 to 11 cycles, used a sample-barcoded 5' primer plus a J-beta primer mix. MiXCR, applied by TCRdb to the 5' RACE reads, yields one record per CDR3 protein. The sample records 1.5 million to 2 million distinct CDR3 sequences, about 31% being singletons. The sample was blood. The receptor's source is a woman in her twenties or thirties in good health. The chain links TRBV20-1 to TRBJ2-6; TRBD1 or TRBD2 may be the D gene (5 bases each). The CDR3 DNA reads TGCAGTGCGACGCTTCGGGACGAATACTCTGGGGCCAACGTCCTGACTTTC. Residues: CSATLRDEYSGANVLTF.